The entry below describes one T cell receptor beta chain. Between the trimmed V and J ends, which lost 4 bases and 0 bases, there was a span of 19 bases. The CDR3 is 18 residues long. Germline V lookup: CDR1 SGDLS, CDR2 YYNGEE. The entry originates in a study of blood T cell repertoires in COVID-19. In the study overall: Samples taken during acute and convalescent COVID-19 were collected in the United States, Italy and Spain.

Clones were read by immunoSEQ multiplex PCR, and TCRdb kept only the in-frame ones, dropping some. The sample carries approximately 260,000 clones, 80% to 90% recorded once. Participant age was 18 to 89 years, and participants resided in fewer than 25 US areas. Cohorts were determined from participant-reported clinical history. Participants classified as exposed had met a COVID-19 case within 2 weeks before study entry. This TCR was sampled from a woman aged 45-65 years who had been exposed to COVID-19. The specimen was PBMCs or T cells enriched from blood (not recorded which). This sequence joins TRBV9 and TRBJ1-4; a possible D gene is TRBD1 (5 bases). CDR3 sequence (DNA): TGTGCCAGCAGCCCCTCGGTATTGGGGCCGACAACTAATGAAAAACTGTTTTTT. Translation: CASSPSVLGPTTNEKLFF. Full variable domain (remainder filled in from reference TRBV9 and TRBJ1-4): DSGVTQTPKHLITATGQRVTLRCSPRSGDLSVYWYQQSLDQGLQFLIQYYNGEERAKGNILERFSAQQFPDLHSELNLSSLELGDSALYFCASSPSVLGPTTNEKLFFGSGTQLSVL.